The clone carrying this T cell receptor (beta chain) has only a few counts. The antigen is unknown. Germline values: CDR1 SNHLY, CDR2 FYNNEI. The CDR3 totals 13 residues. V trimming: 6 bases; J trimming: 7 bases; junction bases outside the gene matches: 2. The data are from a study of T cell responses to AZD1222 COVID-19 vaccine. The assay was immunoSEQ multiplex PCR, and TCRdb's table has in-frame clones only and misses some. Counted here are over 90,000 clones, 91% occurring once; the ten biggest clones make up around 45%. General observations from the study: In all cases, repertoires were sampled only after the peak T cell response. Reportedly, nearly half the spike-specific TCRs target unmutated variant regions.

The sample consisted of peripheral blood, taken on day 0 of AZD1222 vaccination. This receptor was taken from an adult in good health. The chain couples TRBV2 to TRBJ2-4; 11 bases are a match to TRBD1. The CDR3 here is CASSGQGANIQYF. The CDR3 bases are TGTGCCAGCAGCGGACAGGGGGCGAACATTCAGTACTTC.